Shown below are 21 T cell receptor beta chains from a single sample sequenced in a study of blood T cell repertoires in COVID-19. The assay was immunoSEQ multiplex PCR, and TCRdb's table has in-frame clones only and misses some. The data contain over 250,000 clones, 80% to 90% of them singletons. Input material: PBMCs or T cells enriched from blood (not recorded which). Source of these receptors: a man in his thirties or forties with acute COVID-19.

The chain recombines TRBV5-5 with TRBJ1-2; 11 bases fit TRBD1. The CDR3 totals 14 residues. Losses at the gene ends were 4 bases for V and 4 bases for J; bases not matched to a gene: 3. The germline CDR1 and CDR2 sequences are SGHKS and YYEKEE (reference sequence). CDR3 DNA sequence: TGTGCCAGCAGCGGACAGGGGGCGAGCTATGGCTACACCTTC. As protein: CASSGQGASYGYTF.

As DNA, the CDR3 is TGCAGCGTGGGGGGGGGTTACGAGCAGTACGTC. Protein: CSVGGGYEQYV. The J gene is TRBJ2-7, the V gene TRBV29-1; TRBD2 matches at 7 bases. V gave up 6 bases and J gave up 4 bases; unmatched junction bases: 3. Germline V gene lookup returns CDR1 SQVTM and CDR2 ANQGSEA. This CDR3 comprises 11 residues.

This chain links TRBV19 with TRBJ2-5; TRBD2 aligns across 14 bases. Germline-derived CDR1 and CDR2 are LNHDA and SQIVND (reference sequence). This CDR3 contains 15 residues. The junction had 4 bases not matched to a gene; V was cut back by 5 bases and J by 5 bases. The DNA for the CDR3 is TGTGCCAGTAGTGGGACTAGCGGGAGTTGGGAGACCCAGTACTTC. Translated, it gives CASSGTSGSWETQYF.

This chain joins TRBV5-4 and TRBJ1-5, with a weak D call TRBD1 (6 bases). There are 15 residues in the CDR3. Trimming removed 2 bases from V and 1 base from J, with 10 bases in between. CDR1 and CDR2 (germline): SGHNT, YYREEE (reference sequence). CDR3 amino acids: CASSLGGRSNQPQHF. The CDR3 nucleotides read TGTGCCAGCAGCTTAGGGGGTCGGAGCAATCAGCCCCAGCATTTT.

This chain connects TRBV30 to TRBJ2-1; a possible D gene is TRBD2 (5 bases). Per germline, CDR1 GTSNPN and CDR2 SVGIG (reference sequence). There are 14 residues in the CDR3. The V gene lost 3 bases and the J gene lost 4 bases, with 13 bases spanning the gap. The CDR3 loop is CAWRSAGGYNEQFF. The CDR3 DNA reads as TGTGCCTGGAGGTCGGCGGGTGGGTACAATGAGCAGTTCTTC. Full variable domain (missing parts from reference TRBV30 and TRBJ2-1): SQTIHQWPATLVQPVGSPLSLECTVEGTSNPNLYWYRQAAGRGLQLLFYSVGIGQISSEVPQNLSASRPQDRQFILSSKKLLLSDSGFYLCAWRSAGGYNEQFFGPGTRLTVL.

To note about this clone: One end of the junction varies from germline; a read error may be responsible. The CDR3 DNA reads TGTGCCAGCAGCCGGACAGGTTACGGCTACACCTTC. Its translation: CASSRTGYGYTF. The chain employs TRBV5-1 and TRBJ1-2; 7 bases map to TRBD1. The CDR3 extends over 12 amino acids. Germline V lookup: CDR1 SGHRS, CDR2 YFSETQ.

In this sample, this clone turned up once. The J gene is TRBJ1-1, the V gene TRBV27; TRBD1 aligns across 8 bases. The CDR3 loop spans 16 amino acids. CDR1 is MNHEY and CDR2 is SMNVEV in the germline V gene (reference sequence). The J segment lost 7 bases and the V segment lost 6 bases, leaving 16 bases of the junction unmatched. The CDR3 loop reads CASRTRNSGGLGEAFF. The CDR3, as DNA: TGTGCCAGCAGGACTAGAAATTCAGGGGGCCTGGGTGAAGCTTTCTTT.

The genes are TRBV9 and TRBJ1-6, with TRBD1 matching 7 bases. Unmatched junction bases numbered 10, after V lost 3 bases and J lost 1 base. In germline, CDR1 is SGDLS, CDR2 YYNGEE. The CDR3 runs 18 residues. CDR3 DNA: TGTGCCAGCAGCGACCCCAAACAGGGGAGGTCCTATAATTCACCCCTCCACTTT. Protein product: CASSDPKQGRSYNSPLHF.

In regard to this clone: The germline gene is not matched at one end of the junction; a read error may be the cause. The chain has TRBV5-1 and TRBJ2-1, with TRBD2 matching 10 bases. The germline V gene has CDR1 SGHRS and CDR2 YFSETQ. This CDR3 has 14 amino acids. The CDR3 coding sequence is TGTGCCAGCAGCTTCCTAGCGGGAGACAATGAGCAGTTCTTC. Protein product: CASSFLAGDNEQFF.

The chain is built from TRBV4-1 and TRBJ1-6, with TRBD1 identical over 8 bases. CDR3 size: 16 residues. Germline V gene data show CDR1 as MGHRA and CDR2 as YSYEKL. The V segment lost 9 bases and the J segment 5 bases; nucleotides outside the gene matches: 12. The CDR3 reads CASTTGGQANNSPLHF. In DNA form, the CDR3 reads TGCGCCAGTACGACGGGGGGACAGGCGAATAATTCACCCCTCCACTTT.

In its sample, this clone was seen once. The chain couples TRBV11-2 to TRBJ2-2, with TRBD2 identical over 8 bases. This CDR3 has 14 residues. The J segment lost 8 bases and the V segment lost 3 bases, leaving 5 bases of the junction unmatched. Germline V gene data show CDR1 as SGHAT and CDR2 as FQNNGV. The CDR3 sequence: CASSFQRGLGELFF. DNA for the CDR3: TGTGCCAGCAGCTTTCAGCGGGGGTTGGGGGAGCTGTTTTTT.

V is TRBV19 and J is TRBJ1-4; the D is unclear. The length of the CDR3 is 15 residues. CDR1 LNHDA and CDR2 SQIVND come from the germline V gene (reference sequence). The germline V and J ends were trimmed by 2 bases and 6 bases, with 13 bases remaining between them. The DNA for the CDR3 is TGTGCCAGTAGTATAATCGTGTTCGGGGATGAAAAACTGTTTTTT. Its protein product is CASSIIVFGDEKLFF.

This chain's CDR3 is CASSLGLASNEQFF. CDR3 nucleotides: TGTGCCAGCAGCTTGGGACTAGCGAGCAATGAGCAGTTCTTC. This chain joins TRBV7-2 and TRBJ2-1, with TRBD2 identical over 10 bases. V was pared by 3 bases and J by 6 bases, with 2 bases of the junction left unmatched. Germline V CDR1 and CDR2: SGHTA, FQGNSA. This CDR3 has 14 residues.

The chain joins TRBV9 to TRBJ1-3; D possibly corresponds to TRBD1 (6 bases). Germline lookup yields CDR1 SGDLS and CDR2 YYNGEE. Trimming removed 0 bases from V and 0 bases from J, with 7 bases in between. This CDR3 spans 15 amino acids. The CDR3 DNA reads TGTGCCAGCAGCGTAGAGGACAGCTCTGGAAACACCATATATTTT. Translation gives CASSVEDSSGNTIYF.

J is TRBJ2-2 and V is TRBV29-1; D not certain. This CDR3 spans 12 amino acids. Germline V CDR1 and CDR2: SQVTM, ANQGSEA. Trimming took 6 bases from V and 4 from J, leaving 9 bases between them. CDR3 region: CSVSSGTGELFF. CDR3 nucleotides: TGCAGCGTCAGTTCGGGCACCGGGGAGCTGTTTTTT.

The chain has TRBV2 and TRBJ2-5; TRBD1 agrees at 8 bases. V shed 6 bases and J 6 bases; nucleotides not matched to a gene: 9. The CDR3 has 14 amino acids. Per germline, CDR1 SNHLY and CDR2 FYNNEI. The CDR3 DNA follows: TGTGCCAGCAGCCTGATAGACAGGGGTAAGACCCAGTACTTC. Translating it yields CASSLIDRGKTQYF.

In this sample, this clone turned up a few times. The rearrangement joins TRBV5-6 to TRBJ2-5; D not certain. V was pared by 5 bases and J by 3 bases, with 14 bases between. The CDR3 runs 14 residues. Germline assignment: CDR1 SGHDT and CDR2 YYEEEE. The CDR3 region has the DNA TGTGCCAGCAGTCTTCTATCACAGAAAGAGACCCAGTACTTC. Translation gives CASSLLSQKETQYF.

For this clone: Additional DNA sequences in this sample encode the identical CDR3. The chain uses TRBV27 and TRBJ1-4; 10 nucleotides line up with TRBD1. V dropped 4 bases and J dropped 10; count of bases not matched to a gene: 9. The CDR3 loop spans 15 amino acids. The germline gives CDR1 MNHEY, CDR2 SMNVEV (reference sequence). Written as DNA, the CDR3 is TGTGCCAGCAGTTCCCCCGGGACAGGGGACGGAAAACTGTTTTTT. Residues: CASSSPGTGDGKLFF.

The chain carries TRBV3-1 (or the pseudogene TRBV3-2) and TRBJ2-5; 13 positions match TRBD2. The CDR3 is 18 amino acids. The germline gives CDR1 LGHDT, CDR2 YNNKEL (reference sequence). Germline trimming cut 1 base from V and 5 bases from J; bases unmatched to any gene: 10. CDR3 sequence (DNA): TGTGCCAGCAGCCAAGTTTCACTAGCGGGGGGGCCGACTGAGACCCAGTACTTC. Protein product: CASSQVSLAGGPTETQYF.

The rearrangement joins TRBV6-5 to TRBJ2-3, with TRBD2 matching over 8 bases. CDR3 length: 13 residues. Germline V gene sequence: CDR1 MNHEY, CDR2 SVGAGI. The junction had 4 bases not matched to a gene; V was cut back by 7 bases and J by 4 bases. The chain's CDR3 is CASTSGSSDTQYF. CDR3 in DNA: TGTGCCAGCACTAGCGGGTCCTCAGATACGCAGTATTTT.

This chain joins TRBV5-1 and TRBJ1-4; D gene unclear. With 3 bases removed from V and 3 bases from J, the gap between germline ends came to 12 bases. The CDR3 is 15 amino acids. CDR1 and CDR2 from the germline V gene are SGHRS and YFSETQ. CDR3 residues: CASSSYEGANEKLFF. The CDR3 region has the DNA TGCGCCAGCAGCTCGTACGAAGGAGCTAATGAAAAACTGTTTTTT.